The rows below give T cell receptor beta chains drawn from one sample of a study of regulatory T cells in long-lasting Graves disease. TCRdb reprocessed the multiplex PCR reads with MiXCR, giving one entry per CDR3 protein. Among around 450,000 distinct CDR3 sequences, roughly a fifth were seen once, and the ten largest hold around 7%. The source material was peripheral blood mononuclear cells (PBMCs), sampled when the disease was refractory, from a patient treated with antithyroid drugs. Receptors were obtained from a female donor with Graves disease. Each CDR3 is given with its conserved first and last residue. Each record gives: clone size, D gene, V gene, J gene, CDR3 protein, CDR3 DNA. D genes are given only for firm matches. Not every row has a clone size; where given, it reads once, few, many or a size class.

NA	NA	TRBV5-1	TRBJ2-5	CASSLGLGGEETQYF	TGCGCCAGCAGCTTGGGCCTGGGGGGCGAAGAGACCCAGTACTTC
few	NA	TRBV6-1	TRBJ1-2	CASSERHSLGYGYTF	TGTGCCAGCAGTGAAAGACACAGTCTGGGCTATGGCTACACCTTC
NA	NA	TRBV4-1	TRBJ1-6	CASSQEGNAYNSPLHF	TGCGCCAGCAGCCAAGAAGGGAACGCCTATAATTCACCCCTCCACTTT
many	NA	TRBV2	TRBJ2-4	CASSEAVRGLNIQYF	TGTGCCAGCAGTGAAGCGGTCAGGGGCCTAAACATTCAGTACTTC
many	NA	TRBV12-5	TRBJ2-6	CASNGPGGANVLTF	TGTGCTAGTAACGGACCCGGGGGGGCCAACGTCCTGACTTTC
NA	NA	TRBV3-1	TRBJ2-5	CASSQASEETQYF	TGTGCCAGCAGCCAAGCTTCGGAAGAGACCCAGTACTTC
many	NA	TRBV20-1	TRBJ1-1	CSAPATAGNTEAFF	TGCAGTGCCCCCGCCACCGCGGGGAACACTGAAGCTTTCTTT
NA	TRBD2	TRBV27	TRBJ2-7	CASSLAGGSEQYF	TGTGCCAGCAGTCTCGCGGGGGGCTCTGAGCAGTACTTC
many	NA	TRBV28	TRBJ1-3	CASSLPSSSGNTIYF	TGTGCCAGCAGTTTACCCTCTAGCTCTGGAAACACCATATATTTT
few	TRBD1	TRBV28	TRBJ2-3	CASSSAGQGEGDTQYF	TGTGCCAGCAGTTCCGCTGGACAGGGAGAGGGAGATACGCAGTATTTT
NA	TRBD1	TRBV7-8	TRBJ2-2	CASSLAGQGAYTGELFF	TGTGCCAGCAGCTTAGCGGGACAGGGGGCTTACACCGGGGAGCTGTTTTTT
few	TRBD1	TRBV11-2	TRBJ2-1	CASQTGALTGEQFF	TGTGCCAGCCAGACAGGGGCCCTCACGGGTGAGCAGTTCTTC
NA	NA	TRBV19	TRBJ1-1	CASGLGLWTEAFF	TGTGCCAGTGGGTTAGGGCTTTGGACTGAAGCTTTCTTT
NA	TRBD1	TRBV11-3	TRBJ2-7	CASSPPAGTASYEQYF	TGTGCCAGCAGCCCGCCCGCCGGGACAGCCTCCTACGAGCAGTACTTC
NA	NA	TRBV4-2	TRBJ1-1	CASSQLLGGMNTEAFF	TGTGCCAGCAGCCAACTCCTGGGGGGTATGAACACTGAAGCTTTCTTT
few	TRBD1	TRBV5-6	TRBJ2-7	CASSNKQGTVYEQYF	TGTGCCAGCAGCAACAAACAGGGGACCGTCTACGAGCAGTACTTC
NA	NA	TRBV15	TRBJ2-5	CATSRDRGAQETQYF	TGTGCCACCAGCAGAGATCGGGGCGCCCAAGAGACCCAGTACTTC
NA	TRBD1	TRBV19	TRBJ1-4	CASSTRQGRMKTNEKLFF	TGTGCCAGTAGTACCAGACAGGGTAGAATGAAAACTAATGAAAAACTGTTTTTT
NA	TRBD2	TRBV6-2/TRBV6-3	TRBJ2-7	CASSHLPALIAGSTSYEQYF	TGTGCCAGCAGCCACCTCCCCGCTTTAATAGCGGGTTCCACCTCCTACGAGCAGTACTTC
many	NA	TRBV20-1	TRBJ2-5	CSARLQETQYF	TGCAGTGCTAGGCTTCAAGAGACCCAGTACTTC
few	TRBD1	TRBV7-2	TRBJ1-2	CASSLRDRDYGYTF	TGTGCCAGCAGCTTACGGGACAGAGATTATGGCTACACCTTC
many	NA	TRBV20-1	TRBJ1-4	CSASDQGPNEKLFF	TGCAGTGCTAGTGACCAGGGGCCTAATGAAAAACTGTTTTTT
many	NA	TRBV6-2/TRBV6-3	TRBJ2-6	CASSSEGPSGANVLTF	TGTGCCAGCAGTTCGGAAGGGCCGTCTGGGGCCAACGTCCTGACTTTC
NA	TRBD1	TRBV24-1	TRBJ2-5	CATSGAGGSQETQYF	TGTGCCACCAGTGGTGCAGGGGGTTCACAAGAGACCCAGTACTTC
few	NA	TRBV28	TRBJ1-5	CASSSGPRVQPQHF	TGTGCCAGCAGTTCTGGCCCCCGTGTTCAGCCCCAGCATTTT
NA	NA	TRBV9	TRBJ2-7	CASSTDGYEQYF	TGTGCCAGCAGCACAGACGGCTACGAGCAGTACTTC
many	NA	TRBV2	TRBJ2-4	CASSDDGVPKNIQYF	TGTGCCAGCAGTGACGACGGCGTTCCCAAAAACATTCAGTACTTC
many	NA	TRBV11-3	TRBJ2-4	CASSSIQGSGAKNIQYF	TGTGCCAGCAGCTCCATACAGGGTTCGGGGGCCAAAAACATTCAGTACTTC
few	NA	TRBV27	TRBJ2-5	CASSLRVLDRRQETQYF	TGTGCCAGCAGTTTAAGGGTTCTAGACCGTCGGCAAGAGACCCAGTACTTC
many	TRBD2	TRBV24-1	TRBJ2-5	CATSDIQGGLGVGETQYF	TGTGCCACCAGTGATATCCAAGGGGGACTAGGGGTCGGGGAGACCCAGTACTTC
few	NA	TRBV24-1	TRBJ2-2	CATSRGGDTGELFF	TGTGCCACCAGTCGCGGTGGGGACACCGGGGAGCTGTTTTTT
few	NA	TRBV30	TRBJ1-5	CAWSVERNQPQHF	TGTGCCTGGAGTGTAGAGCGCAATCAGCCCCAGCATTTT
NA	NA	TRBV10-3	TRBJ2-7	CAISVGTLTTYEQYF	TGTGCCATCAGTGTGGGGACTCTAACAACCTACGAGCAGTACTTC
few	TRBD1	TRBV24-1	TRBJ2-2	CATSDRPGTGTGELFF	TGTGCCACCAGTGATCGTCCCGGGACAGGGACCGGGGAGCTGTTTTTT
few	NA	TRBV28	TRBJ2-4	CASRPGRAKNIQYF	TGTGCCAGCAGGCCCGGTAGGGCCAAAAACATTCAGTACTTC
few	NA	TRBV6-1	TRBJ1-1	CASSPRTAVNTEAFF	TGTGCCAGCAGTCCTCGGACGGCGGTGAACACTGAAGCTTTCTTT
NA	TRBD2	TRBV12-3/TRBV12-4	TRBJ2-7	CASSFPGLAGGSSYEQYF	TGTGCCAGCAGTTTTCCGGGACTAGCGGGAGGGAGCTCCTACGAGCAGTACTTC
many	NA	TRBV29-1	TRBJ1-1	CSVGAGLGAFF	TGCAGCGTTGGGGCCGGGCTTGGGGCTTTCTTT
NA	NA	TRBV29-1	TRBJ1-5	CSVAENLNQPQHF	TGCAGCGTTGCAGAGAACCTCAATCAGCCCCAGCATTTT
NA	NA	TRBV15	TRBJ2-5	CATAEGLQESQYF	TGTGCCACCGCTGAGGGGCTGCAAGAGTCCCAGTACTTC
NA	TRBD1	TRBV2	TRBJ1-2	CASSWDSSEGYTF	TGTGCCAGCAGTTGGGACAGCTCTGAAGGCTACACCTTC
once	NA	TRBV28	TRBJ2-5	CASRVGGAVQETQYF	TGTGCCAGCAGAGTAGGGGGGGCAGTTCAAGAGACCCAGTACTTC
NA	NA	TRBV10-3	TRBJ1-5	CAISEARDSYQPQHF	TGTGCCATCAGTGAGGCCCGGGACTCCTATCAGCCCCAGCATTTT
NA	NA	TRBV2	TRBJ1-1	CASSPSSLPNTEAFF	TGTGCCAGCTCACCAAGCAGCTTACCGAACACTGAAGCTTTCTTT
NA	TRBD2	TRBV15	TRBJ2-1	CATSSPGTSSYNEQFF	TGTGCCACCAGCTCACCCGGGACTAGCTCCTACAATGAGCAGTTCTTC
NA	NA	TRBV24-1	TRBJ2-3	CATGAEPDTQYF	TGTGCCACCGGAGCGGAGCCAGATACGCAGTATTTT
NA	NA	TRBV7-9	TRBJ2-5	CASSLLEGLFQETQYF	TGTGCCAGCAGCTTGTTGGAGGGCCTTTTTCAAGAGACCCAGTACTTC
many	TRBD1	TRBV5-1	TRBJ1-1	CASSLEGQGFTEAFF	TGCGCCAGCAGCTTGGAGGGACAGGGGTTCACTGAAGCTTTCTTT
many	NA	TRBV28	TRBJ2-7	CASSSIALWYEQYF	TGTGCCAGCAGTTCAATCGCGCTATGGTACGAGCAGTACTTC
many	NA	TRBV6-1	TRBJ1-2	CASSRQGYGYTF	TGTGCCAGCAGTCGCCAAGGATATGGCTACACCTTC
few	NA	TRBV15	TRBJ1-1	CATKRAASTEAFF	TGTGCCACCAAAAGGGCGGCGAGCACTGAAGCTTTCTTT
many	TRBD2	TRBV28	TRBJ2-5	CASNLQLAGNEETQYF	TGTGCCAGCAACCTCCAACTAGCGGGAAATGAGGAGACCCAGTACTTC
many	NA	TRBV28	TRBJ2-6	CASSTSLLRHNSGANVLTF	TGTGCCAGCAGTACTTCCCTCCTCCGACACAACTCTGGGGCCAACGTCCTGACTTTC
few	TRBD1	TRBV27	TRBJ1-1	CASSSPGQRTEAFF	TGTGCCAGCAGCTCTCCGGGACAGCGCACTGAAGCTTTCTTT
NA	NA	TRBV28	TRBJ1-2	CASSAGPGYTF	TGTGCCAGCAGTGCAGGTCCTGGCTACACCTTC
many	TRBD2	TRBV6-2/TRBV6-3	TRBJ2-4	CASNLAGGNIQYF	TGTGCCAGCAATCTAGCGGGGGGAAACATTCAGTACTTC
NA	NA	TRBV10-3	TRBJ1-1	CAISERIMNTEAFF	TGTGCCATCAGTGAGCGAATTATGAACACTGAAGCTTTCTTT
NA	TRBD1	TRBV30	TRBJ1-4	CAMERQGAGEKLFF	TGTGCTATGGAAAGACAGGGCGCGGGGGAAAAACTGTTTTTT
many	NA	TRBV28	TRBJ2-7	CASSSSLPSYEQYF	TGTGCCAGCAGTTCCTCCCTCCCTAGCTACGAGCAGTACTTC